This T cell receptor beta chain is drawn from a study of monozygotic twins with inflammatory bowel disease. The length of the CDR3 is 15 residues. Germline CDR1 is SGHRS and CDR2 is YFSETQ. One entry per CDR3 protein, without DNA, is what TCRdb gives after re-calling the 5' RACE reads. The sample shows 420,000 or so distinct CDR3 sequences, and approximately 2.3% sits with its ten largest clones. Sequencing was performed on blood. The V gene is TRBV5-1, the J gene TRBJ2-3; the TCRdb D gene call, TRBD1, has no DNA to confirm it. The sequence came from a human donor with ulcerative colitis or Crohn's disease, or a healthy co-twin of an affected twin (not recorded which). CDR3 loop: CASTSRAGSADTQYF.